Shown below are 10 T cell receptor beta chains from a single sample sequenced in a study of shared clonotypes between healthy human individuals. The table came from immunoSEQ multiplex PCR; TCRdb's copy has only in-frame clones and leaves some out. The repertoire includes 450,000 to 600,000 clones, roughly 85% of them detected once, and approximately 12% sits in the top ten. The sequenced sample consisted of PBMCs. The receptors shown here come from a woman aged 40 to 50 in good health. Some clones in this sample may be carry-over from other donors' samples.

The rearrangement joins TRBV5-4 to TRBJ2-5; D might be TRBD1 (6 bases). Germline V gene data show CDR1 as SGHNT and CDR2 as YYREEE (reference sequence). The CDR3 runs 14 residues. V shed 3 bases and J shed 4 bases, with 13 bases lying between them. The CDR3: CASSSFTGSETQYF. The DNA for the CDR3 is TGTGCCAGCAGCTCGTTTACAGGGTCAGAGACCCAGTACTTC.

The genes are TRBV4-3 and TRBJ2-1; perhaps TRBD2 as D (6 bases). This CDR3 region has 16 residues. The V gene lost 0 bases and the J gene lost 10 bases, with 19 bases spanning the gap. Germline V lookup: CDR1 LGHNA, CDR2 YSLEER. The CDR3 is CASSQEGGRRDREQFF. CDR3 sequence (DNA): TGCGCCAGCAGCCAAGAGGGTGGTAGGCGGGATCGGGAGCAGTTCTTC.

The genes are TRBV7-2 and TRBJ2-3; D ambiguous. Trimming pared 1 base from V and 5 bases from J, leaving 7 bases between. CDR3 length: 13 amino acids. CDR1 is SGHTA, CDR2 FQGNSA, per germline. The CDR3 nucleotides read TGTGCCAGCAGCTTAGGGTTTGGAGATACGCAGTATTTT. It yields the protein CASSLGFGDTQYF.

This clone was detected many times. The rearrangement joins TRBV28 to TRBJ1-4, with D possibly being TRBD1 (5 bases). The CDR3 runs 14 residues. Trimming took 5 bases from V and 6 from J, leaving 13 bases between them. The V gene's germline CDR1 is MDHEN and CDR2 SYDVKM. CDR3 residues: CASSGRDLDEKLFF. The CDR3 DNA reads as TGTGCCAGCAGTGGCCGGGACTTAGATGAAAAACTGTTTTTT.

The gene calls are TRBV4-2 and TRBJ2-1; the D gene could be TRBD1 or TRBD2 (6 bases each). The CDR3 is made up of 16 amino acids. The germline V and J ends were trimmed by 1 base and 4 bases, with 14 bases remaining between them. The germline gives CDR1 LGHNA, CDR2 YNFKEQ. CDR3 DNA sequence: TGTGCCAGCAGCCAAGCGGGGGCAACCCTATACAATGAGCAGTTCTTC. Its protein product is CASSQAGATLYNEQFF.

The rearrangement links TRBV2 to TRBJ2-2; 8 bases align to TRBD2. This CDR3 comprises 13 residues. V gave up 8 bases and J gave up 4 bases; unmatched junction bases: 3. Germline assignment: CDR1 SNHLY and CDR2 FYNNEI. CDR3 DNA: TGTGCCAGCCGGGAGGGGAGCACCGGGGAGCTGTTTTTT. The encoded protein is CASREGSTGELFF.

The chain is built from TRBV6-6 and TRBJ2-3, with D perhaps given as TRBD1 or TRBD2 (7 bases each). In germline, CDR1 is MNHNY, CDR2 SVGAGI (reference sequence). There are 16 residues in the CDR3. The V end was cut by 7 bases, the J end by 0 bases, with 17 bases between. The CDR3 DNA follows: TGTGCCAGCACCCTCGGGGAGGGGGCCAGCACAGATACGCAGTATTTT. Encoded protein: CASTLGEGASTDTQYF.

As regards this clone: The junction departs from germline at one end; a sequencing error may be responsible. J is TRBJ1-2 and V is TRBV2; D is undetermined. CDR1 is SNHLY, CDR2 FYNNEI, per germline. The length of the CDR3 is 13 residues. CDR3 bases: TGTTCCAGCAGTGTAGTAGTTAACTATGGCTACACCTTC. This sequence encodes CSSSVVVNYGYTF.

This sequence joins TRBV5-6 and TRBJ1-2, with TRBD1 matching 7 bases. The germline V gene encodes CDR1 SGHDT and CDR2 YYEEEE. The J segment lost 4 bases and the V segment lost 2 bases, leaving 5 bases of the junction unmatched. This CDR3 is 14 amino acids long. The CDR3 nucleotides are TGTGCCAGCAGCTTTCCCCAGGGGGGCTATGGCTACACCTTC. Its protein is CASSFPQGGYGYTF. Full variable domain (missing parts from reference TRBV5-6 and TRBJ1-2): DAGVTQSPTHLIKTRGQQVTLRCSPKSGHDTVSWYQQALGQGPQFIFQYYEEEERQRGNFPDRFSGHQFPNYSSELNVNALLLGDSALYLCASSFPQGGYGYTFGSGTRLTVV.

This chain connects TRBV7-8 to TRBJ1-3; D not certain. The CDR3 runs 13 residues. V was clipped by 1 base and J by 2 bases, with 3 bases between them. The germline V gene encodes CDR1 SGHVS and CDR2 FQNEAQ. The CDR3 sequence: CASSLGAGNTIYF. As DNA, the CDR3 is TGTGCCAGCAGCTTAGGTGCTGGAAACACCATATATTTT.